This T cell receptor beta chain derives from a study of T cells in Graves' hyperthyroidism and ophthalmopathy. Germline V lookup: CDR1 SNHLY, CDR2 FYNNEI. V was trimmed by 7 bases and J by 1 base, leaving 14 bases between them. The CDR3 runs to 16 residues. This clonotype showed up many times. RNA transcripts gave rise to amplified TCR beta CDR3 regions. The TCR CDR3 first-round RT-PCR relied on the HTBI primer set. TCRdb reprocessed the multiplex PCR reads via MiXCR and lists one record per CDR3 protein. The sample holds approximately 610,000 distinct CDR3 sequences, 16% seen once. The origin of this receptor is a woman aged 18-30 years with Graves' hyperthyroidism. This chain links TRBV2 with TRBJ2-6; unclear D gene. The specimen sequenced was blood. CDR3 nucleotides: TGTGCCAGCACGGGCTTATTCCCGTCTGGGGCCAACGTCCTGACTTTC. This sequence encodes CASTGLFPSGANVLTF.